Sequencing of this TCR beta chain was carried out in a study of beta chain features in type 1 diabetes. Whole-study results and caveats: Diminished insertions and augmented deletions at VDJ junctions characterized type 1 diabetes patients.

This clone was counted a few times. The antigen is not known. The CDR3 spans 15 residues. Germline values: CDR1 MDHEN, CDR2 SYDVKM. Trimming removed 10 bases at V and 3 bases at J, with 16 bases between. Sequenced material consisted of expressed TCRB transcripts (all of the isolated RNA was reverse transcribed). Repertoires were generated with immunoSEQ multiplex PCR, while TCRdb's copy carries only in-frame clones and drops some. The table lists about 620,000 clones, 15% to 19% of them singletons. Each sorted population was over 98% pure. This chain connects TRBV28 to TRBJ2-6; tentatively, D is TRBD1 (6 bases). This clonotype originated in a man younger than 35 in good health. The specimen sequenced was naive CD4+ T cells from blood. This CDR3 reads CATQTQGVGANVLTF. The CDR3 DNA reads TGTGCCACCCAAACACAGGGTGTTGGGGCCAACGTCCTGACTTTC.